Included here is one T cell receptor beta chain sequence, with context. The antigen is not known. Every sample gave at least 5 micrograms of total RNA when it was extracted. This sample is part of a study of blood T cells in healthy people across ages. Study-wide results and caveats: Long-lived donors had more naive CD4+ cells and higher diversity than aged donors.

Together with a sample-barcoded 5' primer, a J-beta primer mix was included in a second PCR lasting 7 to 11 cycles. The template-switch adaptor was a 5' adaptor with 12 random nucleotides. It tagged each cDNA molecule. All samples yielded 3 million or more CDR3-containing paired-end reads. From the 5' RACE reads, TCRdb called clonotypes with MiXCR, one entry per CDR3 protein. This table holds fewer than 1,000,000 distinct CDR3 sequences, around 50% found once. This CDR3 is built from 14 residues. CDR1 is MGHRA, CDR2 YSYEKL, per germline. The germline V and J ends were trimmed by 1 base and 5 bases, with 8 bases remaining between them.

The receptor's source is a man of 80 years or more in good health. Sequencing used blood. V gene TRBV4-1 combines with J gene TRBJ1-4; weak D call: TRBD1 (5 bases). The CDR3 region is CASSQARGNEKLFF. Here the CDR3 DNA reads TGCGCCAGCAGCCAAGCGAGGGGAAATGAAAAACTGTTTTTT.